The 5 T cell receptor beta chains given below trace back to one sample, sequenced in a study of blood T cells in healthy people across ages. Using a J-beta primer mix together with a sample-barcoded 5' primer, a second PCR was run for about 7 to 12 cycles. TCRdb reprocessed the 5' RACE reads with MiXCR, giving one entry per CDR3 protein. The sample yields about 1,600,000 distinct CDR3 sequences, roughly 40% seen once. Sequenced: blood. The receptors originated from a woman aged 18-30 years in good health.

The CDR3 spells CASSQERRQATYEQYF. The CDR3 DNA reads as TGTGCCAGCAGCCAAGAGCGGCGGCAGGCCACCTACGAGCAGTACTTC. The V and J genes are TRBV4-2 and TRBJ2-7; no reliable D call. The CDR3 contains 16 residues. The V end was cut by 0 bases, the J end by 2 bases, with 14 bases between. Germline loops: CDR1 LGHNA, CDR2 YNFKEQ.

Only a few counts were recorded for this clonotype. V gene TRBV6-1 combines with J gene TRBJ1-2; D is perhaps TRBD1 (5 bases). Trimming removed 7 bases at V and 2 bases at J, with 17 bases between. CDR1 and CDR2 (germline): MNHNS, SASEGT. This CDR3 is 15 amino acids long. This CDR3 reads CASIQLGTANYGYTF. As DNA, the CDR3 is TGTGCCAGCATTCAACTGGGGACCGCCAACTATGGCTACACCTTC.

The genes are TRBV5-5 and TRBJ1-1; weak D call: TRBD1 (5 bases). Trimming pared 3 bases from V and 6 bases from J, leaving 21 bases between. The germline V gene encodes CDR1 SGHKS and CDR2 YYEKEE (reference sequence). This CDR3 comprises 16 residues. As DNA, the CDR3 is TGTGCCAGCAGCTCTAGGGACGAGATGGTATTGGCTGAAGCTTTCTTT. Translation gives CASSSRDEMVLAEAFF.

The V call is TRBV7-2, the J call TRBJ1-2; D possibly corresponds to TRBD1 (6 bases). Germline V gene lookup returns CDR1 SGHTA and CDR2 FQGNSA. The CDR3 length is 16 residues. V gave up 1 base and J gave up 4 bases, with 16 bases separating them. The CDR3 is CASSLEFGQGIYGYTF. The CDR3 region has the DNA TGTGCCAGCAGCTTAGAGTTCGGGCAGGGGATCTATGGCTACACCTTC.

Concerning this clonotype itself: Its ends do not fully match the called genes, so a read error is possible. The chain joins TRBV6-1 to TRBJ1-1; D gene ambiguous. The germline CDR1 and CDR2 sequences are MNHNS and SASEGT. CDR3 length equals 13 residues. The CDR3 is CASSAERRTEVFF. CDR3 bases: TGTGCCAGCAGTGCCGAAAGGAGAACTGAAGTTTTCTTT.